The 16 T cell receptor beta chains reported below all come from one sample, sequenced in a study of Ad26.COV2.S vaccination and SARS-CoV-2 variants. TCRdb's table, derived via immunoSEQ multiplex PCR, lists solely in-frame clones and lacks some. The data contain approximately 350,000 clones, 83% of them seen just once; the ten biggest clones take up about 7.4%. The treatment here: 15 to 20 received Ad26.COV2.S at low or high dose, single or two shots; about 5 received placebo; per-sample allocation not given. On day 63 after the first injection, vaccine and placebo recipients gave samples. The starting material was peripheral blood, obtained in a trial of Ad26.COV2.S vaccine versus placebo. All receptors come from a person between 18 and 65 years old who received the Ad26.COV2.S COVID-19 vaccine or a placebo.

On this clone: This same CDR3 is encoded by further DNA sequences in the sample. The genes are TRBV7-2 and TRBJ1-4; TRBD1 might be the D (6 bases). The CDR3 has 12 residues. Trimming cost V 4 bases and J 8 bases, with 8 bases left between them. Per germline, CDR1 SGHTA and CDR2 FQGNSA. The CDR3 spells CASSSQGEKLFF. For the CDR3, the DNA is TGTGCCAGCAGCTCTCAGGGGGAAAAACTGTTTTTT. The full variable domain, rest sourced from reference TRBV7-2 and TRBJ1-4, is GAGVSQSPSNKVTEKGKDVELRCDPISGHTALYWYRQSLGQGLEFLIYFQGNSAPDKSGLPSDRFSAERTGGSVSTLTIQRTQQEDSAVYLCASSSQGEKLFFGSGTQLSVL.

The chain joins TRBV5-1 to TRBJ2-6, with D perhaps TRBD1 or TRBD2 (5 bases each). From germline, CDR1 is SGHRS and CDR2 YFSETQ. Trimming stripped 2 bases from V and 4 bases from J, with 10 bases between. This CDR3 spans 15 amino acids. CDR3 protein: CASSFPGTGANVLTF. The CDR3 DNA is TGCGCCAGCAGCTTTCCAGGGACCGGGGCCAACGTCCTGACTTTC.

The rearrangement joins TRBV7-3 to TRBJ2-1, with 14 bases fitting TRBD2. Losses at the gene ends were 2 bases for V and 7 bases for J; bases not matched to a gene: 7. CDR3 length equals 17 residues. The germline gives CDR1 SGHTA, CDR2 FQGTGA. This CDR3 reads CASSLSGLAGAVNEQFF. The DNA of the CDR3 is TGTGCCAGCAGCTTATCGGGACTAGCGGGAGCAGTGAATGAGCAGTTCTTC.

The rearrangement joins TRBV18 to TRBJ2-3, with 9 bases lining up with TRBD2. CDR1 and CDR2 from the germline V gene are KGHSH and LQKENI. Unmatched junction bases numbered 12, after V lost 6 bases and J lost 2 bases. The CDR3 is 17 amino acids. The CDR3 region has the DNA TGTGCCAGCTCTCAACCCGGTGGACTAGCGTCCACAGATACGCAGTATTTT. Protein product: CASSQPGGLASTDTQYF.

This clone was detected once. J is TRBJ2-5 and V is TRBV18; D is unresolved. CDR1 and CDR2 (germline): KGHSH, LQKENI. The CDR3 runs 13 residues. Trimming took 6 bases from V and 3 from J, leaving 11 bases between them. CDR3 region: CASSLGRKETQYF. CDR3 sequence (DNA): TGTGCCAGCTCCCTCGGACGGAAAGAGACCCAGTACTTC.

This clone was recorded many times. This chain uses TRBV6-4 with TRBJ2-7; possibly TRBD2 for D (7 bases). CDR1 is MRHNA, CDR2 SNTAGT, per germline. The CDR3 is made up of 14 amino acids. V lost 0 bases, J lost 12 bases, and 18 bases lay in between. CDR3 coding DNA: TGTGCCAGCAGTGACTCCTCTGCGGGGGCGAGACTGTACTTC. Translated: CASSDSSAGARLYF.

The chain joins TRBV7-2 to TRBJ2-7; D is perhaps TRBD1 (6 bases). CDR1 and CDR2 from the germline V gene are SGHTA and FQGNSA. The V end was cut by 5 bases, the J end by 3 bases, with 11 bases between. The CDR3 spans 13 residues. CDR3 amino acids: CASSLRDNYEQYF. DNA for the CDR3: TGTGCCAGCAGCCTAAGGGACAACTACGAGCAGTACTTC.

The genes are TRBV11-2 and TRBJ2-6; D gene unclear. The germline V gene has CDR1 SGHAT and CDR2 FQNNGV. The CDR3 sequence is 17 residues long. Trimming left V 5 bases short and J 0 bases short, with 14 bases between. CDR3: CASSPSPGRSGANVLTF. DNA of the CDR3: TGTGCCAGCAGCCCCTCCCCAGGCCGCTCTGGGGCCAACGTCCTGACTTTC.

J is TRBJ2-7 and V is TRBV5-6; 9 bases match TRBD1. Germline V gene sequence: CDR1 SGHDT, CDR2 YYEEEE. The CDR3 covers 14 residues. V lost 3 bases and J lost 2; bases outside the gene matches: 3. The chain's CDR3 is CASSSRTGAYEQYF. In DNA form, the CDR3 reads TGTGCCAGCAGCTCCCGGACAGGGGCCTACGAGCAGTACTTC. Full variable domain (remainder filled in from reference TRBV5-6 and TRBJ2-7): DAGVTQSPTHLIKTRGQQVTLRCSPKSGHDTVSWYQQALGQGPQFIFQYYEEEERQRGNFPDRFSGHQFPNYSSELNVNALLLGDSALYLCASSSRTGAYEQYFGPGTRLTVT.

The chain is built from TRBV5-4 and TRBJ2-4; 14 bases are shared with TRBD2. From germline, CDR1 is SGHNT and CDR2 YYREEE (reference sequence). The CDR3 covers 16 residues. The J segment lost 5 bases and the V segment lost 2 bases, leaving 3 bases of the junction unmatched. CDR3 protein: CASSLPGLAGENIQYF. The DNA for the CDR3 is TGTGCCAGCAGCTTACCGGGACTAGCGGGAGAAAACATTCAGTACTTC.

The V call is TRBV2, the J call TRBJ2-3; TRBD2 is a possible D gene (6 bases). Trimming took off 6 bases at V and 6 bases at J, with 16 bases between the two ends. The length of the CDR3 is 14 residues. Looked up from germline, CDR1 is SNHLY and CDR2 is FYNNEI. This chain's CDR3 is CASRSGGAGDTQYF. In DNA, the CDR3 is TGTGCCAGCAGGTCTGGCGGGGCAGGTGATACGCAGTATTTT. The full variable domain, in which reference TRBV2 and TRBJ2-3 provide the parts outside the CDR3, is EPEVTQTPSHQVTQMGQEVILRCVPISNHLYFYWYRQILGQKVEFLVSFYNNEISEKSEIFDDQFSVERPDGSNFTLKIRSTKLEDSAMYFCASRSGGAGDTQYFGPGTRLTVL.

The gene calls are TRBV6-5 and TRBJ1-6; D ambiguous. V gave up 1 base and J gave up 5 bases, with 9 bases separating them. CDR3 size: 15 residues. Germline CDR1 reads MNHEY; CDR2 reads SVGAGI. CDR3 nucleotides: TGTGCCAGCAGTTACTTCCGATTTGATAATTCACCCCTCCACTTT. Translating it yields CASSYFRFDNSPLHF.

The chain joins TRBV27 to TRBJ1-2; 10 bases map to TRBD1. The CDR3 is 15 amino acids. Germline V gene data show CDR1 as MNHEY and CDR2 as SMNVEV (reference sequence). This CDR3 is CSLPGQGNFSYGYTF. In nucleotides, the CDR3 is TGTTCCCTTCCGGGACAGGGGAACTTCAGCTATGGCTACACCTTC.

This sequence joins TRBV7-9 and TRBJ2-7; no reliable D call. From germline, CDR1 is SEHNR and CDR2 FQNEAQ (reference sequence). V gave up 5 bases and J gave up 4 bases, with 15 bases separating them. The CDR3 spans 14 residues. Written as DNA, the CDR3 is TGTGCCAGCAGCCCCGAGCGTTTTCCTTACGAGCAGTACTTC. Its protein product is CASSPERFPYEQYF.

The V gene is TRBV30, the J gene TRBJ2-3; the match to TRBD2 covers 7 bases. The V segment lost 4 bases and the J segment 0 bases; nucleotides outside the gene matches: 7. This CDR3 contains 15 residues. The V gene's germline CDR1 is GTSNPN and CDR2 SVGIG (reference sequence). The DNA for the CDR3 is TGTGCCTGGATAAGGGCGGGAGACAGCACAGATACGCAGTATTTT. This encodes CAWIRAGDSTDTQYF.

The V and J genes are TRBV5-1 and TRBJ2-1; tentative D call: TRBD1 (7 bases). Trimming pared 5 bases from V and 9 bases from J, leaving 12 bases between. Germline V gene lookup returns CDR1 SGHRS and CDR2 YFSETQ. The CDR3 totals 12 residues. CDR3 nucleotide sequence: TGCGCCAGCAGTGATCAGGGGGGTGAGCAGTTCTTC. Protein sequence: CASSDQGGEQFF.